This T cell receptor beta chain was sequenced for a study of regulatory T cells in long-lasting Graves disease. About the study: With positive TSH receptor antibodies and over 5 years of antithyroid drugs, Graves' disease was considered persistent.

Notes on the study in general: Persistent disease showed a preference for TRBV28, TRBJ1-2 and TRBJ2-5.

Germline CDR1 reads DFQATT; CDR2 reads SNEGSKA (reference sequence). CDR3 length equals 14 residues. Trimming took off 1 base at V and 2 bases at J, with 11 bases between the two ends. This clonotype has a count of ten or more. The antigen remains unidentified. Sample time point: persistent/refractory GD, antithyroid drugs over 5 years with positive TRAb. Scientists built the TCR library using RNA that was extracted from PBMCs. Construction of TCR beta libraries relied on iRepertoire HTBI primers and on Arm-PCR targeting CDR3 regions. TCRdb called the multiplex PCR reads again in MiXCR, with one record for every CDR3 protein. Counted here are 360,000 or so distinct CDR3 sequences, 20% to 25% occurring once; the ten biggest clones make up about 27%.

The TCR originated in a woman aged 40 to 50 with Graves disease. The sequencing here drew on peripheral blood mononuclear cells (PBMCs), taken when the disease was refractory, from a patient treated with antithyroid drugs. The V gene is TRBV20-1, the J gene TRBJ1-2; the D is unclear. The CDR3 loop reads CSARGTVRNYGYTF. The CDR3 nucleotides are TGCAGTGCTAGAGGAACAGTGAGAAACTATGGCTACACCTTC.